This TCR beta chain was identified during a study of T cell changes during pregnancy in multiple sclerosis. Profiling relied on immunoSEQ multiplex PCR, and the TCRdb table lists in-frame clones only, not all of them. The top ten clones hold less than 0.15% of a sample with about 75,000 clones, around 94% of them seen once. The V and J ends lost 1 base and 3 bases respectively, with 16 bases between them. Germline V gene sequence: CDR1 SGHRS, CDR2 YFSETQ. The CDR3 totals 17 residues. Specimen: CD4+ T cells from peripheral blood mononuclear cells, collected after pregnancy. This rearrangement joins TRBV5-1 to TRBJ1-4; D is perhaps TRBD1 (6 bases). This sequence originates from a female donor with multiple sclerosis, enrolled in a pregnancy study. DNA of the CDR3: TGCGCCAGCAGCTTGTTCGCCCAGGGGTATGCTAATGAAAAACTGTTTTTT. Translation gives CASSLFAQGYANEKLFF.